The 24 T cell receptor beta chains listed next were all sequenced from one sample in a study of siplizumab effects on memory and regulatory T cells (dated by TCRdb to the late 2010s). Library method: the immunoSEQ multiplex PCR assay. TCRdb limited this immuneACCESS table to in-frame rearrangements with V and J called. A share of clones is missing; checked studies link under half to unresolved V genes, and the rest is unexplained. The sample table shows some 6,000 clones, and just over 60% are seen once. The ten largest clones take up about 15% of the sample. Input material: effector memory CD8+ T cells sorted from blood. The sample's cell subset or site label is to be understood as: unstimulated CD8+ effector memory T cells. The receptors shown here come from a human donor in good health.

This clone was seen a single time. The CDR3 sequence is CASSIGLAGRSGANVLTF. CDR3 coding DNA: TGTGCCAGTAGTATTGGACTAGCGGGTCGCTCTGGGGCCAACGTCCTGACTTTC. The chain links TRBV19 to TRBJ2-6, with 11 bases lining up with TRBD2. CDR3 length: 18 residues. The germline gives CDR1 LNHDA, CDR2 SQIVND (reference sequence). After removal of 3 bases from V and 0 bases from J, the junction contained 4 bases not matched to a gene. Filled out from reference TRBV19 and TRBJ2-6, the complete variable domain reads DGGITQSPKYLFRKEGQNVTLSCEQNLNHDAMYWYRQDPGQGLRLIYYSQIVNDFQKGDIAEGYSVSREKKESFPLTVTSAQKNPTAFYLCASSIGLAGRSGANVLTFGAGSRLTVL.

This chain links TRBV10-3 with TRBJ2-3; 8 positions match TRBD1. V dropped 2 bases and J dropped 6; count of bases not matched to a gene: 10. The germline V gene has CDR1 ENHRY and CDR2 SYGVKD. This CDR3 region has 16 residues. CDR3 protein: CAISEEAGQGSDTQYF. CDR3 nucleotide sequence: TGTGCCATCAGTGAGGAAGCAGGACAGGGTTCCGATACGCAGTATTTT.

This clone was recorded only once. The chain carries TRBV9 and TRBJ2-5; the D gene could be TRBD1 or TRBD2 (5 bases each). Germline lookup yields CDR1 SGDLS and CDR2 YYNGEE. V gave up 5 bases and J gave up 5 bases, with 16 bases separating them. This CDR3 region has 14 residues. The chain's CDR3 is CASRSSNGDETQYF. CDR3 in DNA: TGTGCCAGCAGGTCTTCAAACGGGGACGAGACCCAGTACTTC.

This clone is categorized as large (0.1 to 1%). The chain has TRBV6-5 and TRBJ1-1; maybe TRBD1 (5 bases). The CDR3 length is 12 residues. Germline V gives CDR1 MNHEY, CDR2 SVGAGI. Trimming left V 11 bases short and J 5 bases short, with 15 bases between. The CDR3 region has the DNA TGTGCCGTGTGGCGGGGCGGTACTGAAGCTTTCTTT. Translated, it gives CAVWRGGTEAFF.

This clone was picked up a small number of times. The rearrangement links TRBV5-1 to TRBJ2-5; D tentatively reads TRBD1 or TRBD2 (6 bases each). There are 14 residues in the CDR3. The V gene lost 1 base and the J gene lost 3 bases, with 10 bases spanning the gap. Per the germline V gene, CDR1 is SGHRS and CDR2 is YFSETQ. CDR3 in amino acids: CASSLWGAEETQYF. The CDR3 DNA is TGCGCCAGCAGCTTGTGGGGGGCGGAAGAGACCCAGTACTTC.

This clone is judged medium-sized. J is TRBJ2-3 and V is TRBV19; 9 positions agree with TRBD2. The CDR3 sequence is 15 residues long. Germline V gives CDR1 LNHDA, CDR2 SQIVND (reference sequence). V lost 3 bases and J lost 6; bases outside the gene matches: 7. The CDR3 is CASSISAGGPDTQYF. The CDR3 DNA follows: TGTGCCAGTAGTATCTCAGCGGGGGGCCCGGATACGCAGTATTTT.

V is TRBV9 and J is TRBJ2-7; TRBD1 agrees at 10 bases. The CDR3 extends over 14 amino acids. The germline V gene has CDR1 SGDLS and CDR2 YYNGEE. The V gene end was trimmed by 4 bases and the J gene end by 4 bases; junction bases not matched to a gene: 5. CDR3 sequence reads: CASSSGTGEYEQYF. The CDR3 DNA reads TGTGCCAGCAGCTCTGGGACAGGGGAATACGAGCAGTACTTC.

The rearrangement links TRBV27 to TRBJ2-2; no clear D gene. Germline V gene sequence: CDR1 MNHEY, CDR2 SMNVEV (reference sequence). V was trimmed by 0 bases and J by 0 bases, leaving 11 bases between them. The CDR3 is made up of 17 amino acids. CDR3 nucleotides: TGTGCCAGCAGTTTATCTAGCTTGATCGCGAACACCGGGGAGCTGTTTTTT. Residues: CASSLSSLIANTGELFF.

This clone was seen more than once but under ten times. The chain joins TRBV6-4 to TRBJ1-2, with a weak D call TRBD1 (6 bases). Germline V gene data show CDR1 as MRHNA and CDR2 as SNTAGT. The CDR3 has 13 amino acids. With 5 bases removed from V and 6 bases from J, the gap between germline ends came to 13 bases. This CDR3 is CASSLQGGNGYTF. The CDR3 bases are TGTGCCAGCAGTCTACAGGGCGGCAATGGCTACACCTTC.

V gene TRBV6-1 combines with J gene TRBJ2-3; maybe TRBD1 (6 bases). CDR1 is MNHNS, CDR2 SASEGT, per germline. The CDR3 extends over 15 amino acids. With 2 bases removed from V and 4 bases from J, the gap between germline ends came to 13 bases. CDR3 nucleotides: TGTGCCAGCAGTGAAAAGATGCAGGGGTCAGATACGCAGTATTTT. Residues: CASSEKMQGSDTQYF.

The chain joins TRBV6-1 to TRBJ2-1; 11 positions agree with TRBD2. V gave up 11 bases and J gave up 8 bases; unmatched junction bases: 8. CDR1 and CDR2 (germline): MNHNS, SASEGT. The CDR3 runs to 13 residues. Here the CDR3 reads CAGSGGAVDEQFF. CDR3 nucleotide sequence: TGTGCCGGTAGCGGGGGGGCCGTGGATGAGCAGTTCTTC.

The CDR3 DNA follows: TGTGCCAGCAGTGATTCAGAAGAAGCCGGGGAGCTGTTTTTT. Translating it yields CASSDSEEAGELFF. The chain recombines TRBV6-4 with TRBJ2-2; D remains ambiguous. CDR1 MRHNA and CDR2 SNTAGT come from the germline V gene. Trimming cost V 3 bases and J 6 bases, with 11 bases left between them. The CDR3 consists of 14 residues.

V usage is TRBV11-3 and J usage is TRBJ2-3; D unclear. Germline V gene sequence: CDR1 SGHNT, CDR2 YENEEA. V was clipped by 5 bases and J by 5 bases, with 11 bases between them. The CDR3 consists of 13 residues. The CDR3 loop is CASSLPGGDTQYF. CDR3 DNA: TGTGCCAGCAGCCTACCGGGCGGAGATACGCAGTATTTT.

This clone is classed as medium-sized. The CDR3 reads CASRGGAGESYEQYF. The CDR3 DNA follows: TGTGCCAGCAGAGGGGGGGCGGGCGAATCCTACGAGCAGTACTTC. This sequence joins TRBV13 and TRBJ2-7, with TRBD2 as a possible D gene (7 bases). CDR1 and CDR2 (germline): PRHDT, FYEKMQ (reference sequence). The CDR3 sequence is 15 residues long. Trimming stripped 6 bases from V and 1 base from J, with 16 bases between.

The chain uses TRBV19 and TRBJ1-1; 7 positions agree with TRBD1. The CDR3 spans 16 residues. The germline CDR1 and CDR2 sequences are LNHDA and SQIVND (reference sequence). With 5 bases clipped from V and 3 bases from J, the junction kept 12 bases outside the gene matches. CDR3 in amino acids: CASSPTTGNWDTEAFF. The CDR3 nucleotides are TGTGCCAGTAGTCCGACGACAGGGAATTGGGACACTGAAGCTTTCTTT.

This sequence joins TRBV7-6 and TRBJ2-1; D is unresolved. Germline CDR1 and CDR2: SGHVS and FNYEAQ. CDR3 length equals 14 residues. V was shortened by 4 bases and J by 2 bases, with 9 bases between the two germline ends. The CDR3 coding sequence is TGTGCCAGCAGCTCACCTTTAGCCTACAATGAGCAGTTCTTC. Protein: CASSSPLAYNEQFF.

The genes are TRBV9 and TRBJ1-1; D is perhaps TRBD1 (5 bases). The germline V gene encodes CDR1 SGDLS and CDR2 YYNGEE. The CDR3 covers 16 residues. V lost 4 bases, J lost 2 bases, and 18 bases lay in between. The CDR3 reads CASSQNPKTVNTEAFF. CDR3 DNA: TGTGCCAGCAGCCAAAACCCCAAGACAGTTAACACTGAAGCTTTCTTT. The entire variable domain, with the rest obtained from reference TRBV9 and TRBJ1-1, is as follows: DSGVTQTPKHLITATGQRVTLRCSPRSGDLSVYWYQQSLDQGLQFLIQYYNGEERAKGNILERFSAQQFPDLHSELNLSSLELGDSALYFCASSQNPKTVNTEAFFGQGTRLTVV.

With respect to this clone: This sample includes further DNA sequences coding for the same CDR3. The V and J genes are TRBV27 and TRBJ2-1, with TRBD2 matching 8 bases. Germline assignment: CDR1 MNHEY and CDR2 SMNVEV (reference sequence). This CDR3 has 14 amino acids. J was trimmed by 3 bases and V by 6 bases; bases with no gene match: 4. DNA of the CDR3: TGTGCCAGCAGCGGGGGGGCTGGCTACAATGAGCAGTTCTTC. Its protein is CASSGGAGYNEQFF.

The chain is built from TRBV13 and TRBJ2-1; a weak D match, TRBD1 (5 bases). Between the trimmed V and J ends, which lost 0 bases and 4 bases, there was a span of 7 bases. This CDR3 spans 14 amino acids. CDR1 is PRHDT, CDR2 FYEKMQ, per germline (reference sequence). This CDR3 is CASSLGDIYNEQFF. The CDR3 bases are TGTGCCAGCAGCTTAGGGGACATATACAATGAGCAGTTCTTC.

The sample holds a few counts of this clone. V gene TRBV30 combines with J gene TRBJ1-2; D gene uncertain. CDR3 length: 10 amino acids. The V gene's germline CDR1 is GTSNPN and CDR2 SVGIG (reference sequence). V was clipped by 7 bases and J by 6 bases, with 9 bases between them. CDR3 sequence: CASGLNGYTF. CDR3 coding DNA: TGTGCCTCTGGACTTAATGGCTACACCTTC.

CDR3 nucleotide sequence: TGTGCCAGTAGTAGGCTAGCGGGGGCCAACACAGATACGCAGTATTTT. This sequence encodes CASSRLAGANTDTQYF. The chain joins TRBV19 to TRBJ2-3; 10 bases are a match to TRBD2. CDR1 and CDR2 (germline): LNHDA, SQIVND (reference sequence). There are 16 residues in the CDR3. J was trimmed by 2 bases and V by 4 bases; bases with no gene match: 6.

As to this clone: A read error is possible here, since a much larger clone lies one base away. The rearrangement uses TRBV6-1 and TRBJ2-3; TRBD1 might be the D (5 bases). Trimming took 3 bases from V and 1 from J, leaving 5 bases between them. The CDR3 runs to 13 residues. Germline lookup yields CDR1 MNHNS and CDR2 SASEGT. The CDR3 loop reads CASSDRGTDTQYF. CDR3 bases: TGTGCCAGCAGTGACAGGGGCACAGATACGCAGTATTTT.

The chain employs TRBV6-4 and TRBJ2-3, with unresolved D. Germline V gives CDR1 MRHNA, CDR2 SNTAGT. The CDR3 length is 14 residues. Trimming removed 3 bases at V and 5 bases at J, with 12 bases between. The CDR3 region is CASSEIAGEDTQYF. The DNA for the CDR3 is TGTGCCAGCAGTGAAATCGCTGGCGAAGATACGCAGTATTTT.

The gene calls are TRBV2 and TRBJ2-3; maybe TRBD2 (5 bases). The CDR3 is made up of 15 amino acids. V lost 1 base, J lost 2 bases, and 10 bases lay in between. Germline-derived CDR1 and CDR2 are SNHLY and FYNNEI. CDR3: CASSEGLASTDTQYF. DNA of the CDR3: TGTGCCAGCAGTGAAGGGCTAGCTTCCACAGATACGCAGTATTTT.